Presented here are 25 T cell receptor beta chains from one specimen sequenced in a study of shared clonotypes between healthy human individuals. Method: immunoSEQ multiplex PCR; TCRdb's copy keeps in-frame clones and lacks some. The sample includes around 2,000,000 clones, 93% of them seen just once. Naive CD8 cells lacked CD45RO, underwent positive selection for CCR7 and left out terminally differentiated effector memory CD45RA+ cells. The material sequenced was naive CD8+ T cells from PBMCs. These receptors all come from a man aged 18 to 30 in good health. Some clones in this sample may be carry-over from other donors' samples.

V and J are TRBV10-2 and TRBJ1-5, with D unresolved. Per the germline V gene, CDR1 is WSHSY and CDR2 is SAAADI. This CDR3 contains 17 residues. Trimming removed 9 bases at V and 2 bases at J, with 23 bases between. The CDR3 region is CASSQEQSVRGNQPQHF. The CDR3 DNA is TGCGCCAGTAGCCAAGAGCAGTCTGTTCGTGGCAATCAGCCCCAGCATTTT.

CDR3 sequence (DNA): TGTGCCAGCAGTTTATCGACAGGGGCTTTGAACACTGAAGCTTTCTTT. It encodes CASSLSTGALNTEAFF. The chain uses TRBV27 and TRBJ1-1, with 8 bases that match TRBD1. Trimming took 0 bases from V and 0 from J; bases not matched to a gene: 3. The CDR3 runs 16 residues. The germline CDR1 and CDR2 sequences are MNHEY and SMNVEV (reference sequence).

The chain carries TRBV11-3 and TRBJ2-7; tentative D call: TRBD2 (6 bases). The CDR3 is 15 residues long. Germline-derived CDR1 and CDR2 are SGHNT and YENEEA. Trimming pared 0 bases from V and 6 bases from J, leaving 15 bases between. CDR3 amino acids: CASSLEPDHGSEQYF. CDR3 sequence (DNA): TGTGCCAGCAGCTTAGAGCCGGACCACGGGAGCGAGCAGTACTTC. Based on the CDR3 plus reference TRBV11-3 and TRBJ2-7, the full variable domain is EAGVVQSPRYKIIEKKQPVAFWCNPISGHNTLYWYLQNLGQGPELLIRYENEEAVDDSQLPKDRFSAERLKGVDSTLKIQPAELGDSAVYLCASSLEPDHGSEQYFGPGTRLTVT.

This clone was counted only a few times. The chain recombines TRBV9 with TRBJ2-2; D is unresolved. V dropped 4 bases and J dropped 8 bases, with 6 bases sitting between them. The germline V gene encodes CDR1 SGDLS and CDR2 YYNGEE. This CDR3 region has 11 residues. In DNA form, the CDR3 reads TGTGCCAGCAGCTCCGAAGGGGAGCTGTTTTTT. As protein: CASSSEGELFF.

V and J are TRBV15 and TRBJ2-7, with D perhaps TRBD1 (6 bases). This CDR3 has 13 residues. V lost 3 bases to trimming and J lost 1 base, with 7 bases between them. In germline, CDR1 is LNHNV, CDR2 YYDKDF (reference sequence). The DNA for the CDR3 is TGTGCCACCAGCAGGGACAGATCCTACGAGCAGTACTTC. It yields the protein CATSRDRSYEQYF.

This chain uses TRBV9 with TRBJ2-3; D unclear. V shed 4 bases and J shed 0 bases, with 21 bases lying between them. CDR1 is SGDLS and CDR2 is YYNGEE in the germline V gene. CDR3 length: 18 residues. DNA of the CDR3: TGTGCCAGCAGCCCAAGTCTTGTTGTAGGCACTAGCACAGATACGCAGTATTTT. It codes for CASSPSLVVGTSTDTQYF.

This sequence joins TRBV19 and TRBJ1-1, with 8 bases that match TRBD1. The CDR3 has 15 residues. Trimming cost V 4 bases and J 4 bases; bases outside gene matches: 8. Germline CDR1 is LNHDA and CDR2 is SQIVND (reference sequence). The CDR3, as DNA: TGTGCCAGTAGTAGAGCAGGGGGCTTCGGCACTGAAGCTTTCTTT. Its protein product is CASSRAGGFGTEAFF.

V usage is TRBV19 and J usage is TRBJ1-1; the D is unclear. Germline V CDR1 and CDR2: LNHDA, SQIVND (reference sequence). Trimming shortened V by 8 bases and J by 1 base, and 11 bases separated the two germline ends. The CDR3 has 13 residues. The CDR3 spells CASRFGPNTEAFF. CDR3 nucleotides: TGTGCCAGTCGTTTTGGGCCGAACACTGAAGCTTTCTTT. Complete variable domain (other parts from reference TRBV19 and TRBJ1-1): DGGITQSPKYLFRKEGQNVTLSCEQNLNHDAMYWYRQDPGQGLRLIYYSQIVNDFQKGDIAEGYSVSREKKESFPLTVTSAQKNPTAFYLCASRFGPNTEAFFGQGTRLTVV.

This sequence joins TRBV10-3 and TRBJ2-7, with 7 bases that match TRBD2. This CDR3 has 15 amino acids. Per the germline V gene, CDR1 is ENHRY and CDR2 is SYGVKD. With 10 bases clipped from V and 4 bases from J, the junction kept 16 bases outside the gene matches. The CDR3 spells CATVGVGRESYEQYF. The CDR3, as DNA: TGTGCCACGGTAGGGGTCGGGCGGGAGTCTTACGAGCAGTACTTC.

About this clone: In the same sample, other DNA sequences code for this CDR3. The chain combines TRBV5-4 with TRBJ1-2, with D unclear. The CDR3 extends over 13 amino acids. From germline, CDR1 is SGHNT and CDR2 YYREEE (reference sequence). V lost 0 bases and J lost 4, with 7 bases in between. CDR3 bases: TGTGCCAGCAGCTTGGATGGGTTCTATGGCTACACCTTC. Encoded protein: CASSLDGFYGYTF.

This chain joins TRBV5-1 and TRBJ2-1, with 7 bases fitting TRBD1. This CDR3 spans 16 amino acids. With 3 bases clipped from V and 6 bases from J, the junction kept 12 bases outside the gene matches. CDR1 is SGHRS and CDR2 is YFSETQ in the germline V gene. DNA of the CDR3: TGCGCCAGCAGCTCCCGACAGGGTTGGGAAGGCAATGAGCAGTTCTTC. Translation gives CASSSRQGWEGNEQFF.

The chain uses TRBV5-1 and TRBJ2-1; maybe TRBD1 (10 bases). The length of the CDR3 is 20 residues. Germline values: CDR1 SGHRS, CDR2 YFSETQ. Trimming shortened V by 4 bases and J by 7 bases, and 33 bases separated the two germline ends. The DNA for the CDR3 is TGCGCCAGCAGCCCACCGGGACAGGGGTTCACTAGCGGGCCTGGGAATGAGCAGTTCTTC. This translates into CASSPPGQGFTSGPGNEQFF. The whole variable domain, filled in from reference TRBV5-1 and TRBJ2-1, reads KAGVTQTPRYLIKTRGQQVTLSCSPISGHRSVSWYQQTPGQGLQFLFEYFSETQRNKGNFPGRFSGRQFSNSRSEMNVSTLELGDSALYLCASSPPGQGFTSGPGNEQFFGPGTRLTVL.

V gene TRBV7-9 combines with J gene TRBJ2-1, with D unresolved. This CDR3 has 14 residues. The germline CDR1 and CDR2 sequences are SEHNR and FQNEAQ (reference sequence). The V end lost 5 bases, the J end lost 8 bases, and 16 bases lay between the germline ends. This CDR3 is CASSLGSLVDEQFF. The CDR3 nucleotides are TGTGCCAGCAGCCTTGGAAGCTTGGTAGATGAGCAGTTCTTC.

This chain connects TRBV27 to TRBJ2-7; D gene unclear. The germline gives CDR1 MNHEY, CDR2 SMNVEV (reference sequence). Trimming pared 5 bases from V and 7 bases from J, leaving 15 bases between. The CDR3 consists of 13 residues. The CDR3 reads CASSALGVGEQYF. DNA of the CDR3: TGTGCCAGCAGTGCCCTAGGAGTCGGGGAGCAGTACTTC.

The chain employs TRBV4-1 and TRBJ2-1; TRBD2 aligns across 9 bases. The germline V gene has CDR1 MGHRA and CDR2 YSYEKL. The CDR3 is 14 amino acids. V lost 7 bases, J lost 4 bases, and 5 bases stayed unmatched. CDR3 residues: CASMGGGGYNEQFF. CDR3 sequence (DNA): TGCGCCAGCATGGGCGGGGGGGGATACAATGAGCAGTTCTTC.

A single count supports this clone. J is TRBJ2-7 and V is TRBV27; 9 nucleotides align to TRBD2. Germline V gene data show CDR1 as MNHEY and CDR2 as SMNVEV (reference sequence). V trimming: 6 bases; J trimming: 0 bases; junction bases outside the gene matches: 12. This CDR3 is 17 amino acids long. This CDR3 reads CASRPPWTSARSYEQYF. DNA for the CDR3: TGTGCCAGCAGACCTCCTTGGACTAGCGCGCGCTCCTACGAGCAGTACTTC.

The gene calls are TRBV5-1 and TRBJ1-1; TRBD1 matches 11 bases. V was clipped by 1 base and J by 5 bases; unmatched bases: 4. Germline V CDR1 and CDR2: SGHRS, YFSETQ. The CDR3 covers 15 residues. CDR3 DNA sequence: TGCGCCAGCAGCTTGAATGGACAGGGGGCGACTGAAGCTTTCTTT. The encoded protein is CASSLNGQGATEAFF.

This clone was seen a single time. The rearrangement uses TRBV7-3 and TRBJ1-2, with D unclear. Between the trimmed V and J ends, which lost 0 bases and 8 bases, there was a span of 10 bases. The CDR3 sequence is 13 residues long. Looked up from germline, CDR1 is SGHTA and CDR2 is FQGTGA. The CDR3 sequence is CASSLTPDGGYTF. In nucleotides, the CDR3 is TGTGCCAGCAGCTTAACCCCGGACGGCGGCTACACCTTC.

A single count supports this clone. This chain uses TRBV30 with TRBJ1-6; 12 bases agree with TRBD1. This CDR3 has 13 amino acids. Looked up from germline, CDR1 is GTSNPN and CDR2 is SVGIG (reference sequence). The trim removed 5 bases at V and 10 bases at J, leaving 3 bases unmatched. The CDR3 spells CAWRGTGGSPLHF. In nucleotides, the CDR3 is TGTGCCTGGCGGGGGACAGGGGGCTCACCCCTCCACTTT.

The genes are TRBV7-8 and TRBJ2-3; D is uncertain. Trimming removed 11 bases from V and 0 bases from J, with 12 bases in between. This CDR3 contains 13 residues. Germline V lookup: CDR1 SGHVS, CDR2 FQNEAQ. Here the CDR3 reads CAASTGSTDTQYF. The CDR3, as DNA: TGTGCCGCCAGCACCGGTAGCACAGATACGCAGTATTTT.

V is TRBV6-6 and J is TRBJ1-1; D remains unclear. This CDR3 is 13 amino acids long. V lost 0 bases, J lost 5 bases, and 7 bases lay in between. Germline assignment: CDR1 MNHNY and CDR2 SVGAGI (reference sequence). This CDR3 is CASSYSLATEAFF. DNA of the CDR3: TGTGCCAGCAGTTACTCGTTGGCTACTGAAGCTTTCTTT.

The chain combines TRBV28 with TRBJ1-1, with TRBD1 identical over 8 bases. This CDR3 is 14 amino acids long. Germline assignment: CDR1 MDHEN and CDR2 SYDVKM. The V segment lost 8 bases and the J segment 5 bases; nucleotides outside the gene matches: 10. The CDR3 loop is CASSRGRGQTEAFF. CDR3 DNA: TGTGCCAGCTCGAGGGGCAGGGGGCAAACTGAAGCTTTCTTT.

The rearrangement links TRBV29-1 to TRBJ1-1; no definite D call. This CDR3 comprises 15 residues. In germline, CDR1 is SQVTM, CDR2 ANQGSEA. V was trimmed by 7 bases and J by 1 base, leaving 19 bases between them. The CDR3 protein is CSAPGTMRGNTEAFF. DNA for the CDR3: TGCAGCGCCCCCGGCACAATGAGAGGGAACACTGAAGCTTTCTTT.

This clone was seen only once. The CDR3 nucleotides are TGTGCCAGCAGCTCTGGCGTTTGGGCTAGCGGGATAGAGACCCAGTACTTC. As protein: CASSSGVWASGIETQYF. The chain links TRBV7-2 to TRBJ2-5, with 9 bases aligning to TRBD2. The CDR3 extends over 17 amino acids. CDR1 SGHTA and CDR2 FQGNSA come from the germline V gene. After removal of 4 bases from V and 4 bases from J, the junction contained 13 bases not matched to a gene.

The chain recombines TRBV7-3 with TRBJ1-6; D not certain. V lost 1 base and J 7 bases, leaving 5 bases between the germline ends. The length of the CDR3 is 13 residues. Germline V lookup: CDR1 SGHTA, CDR2 FQGTGA. The CDR3 region is CASSLITNSPLHF. CDR3 DNA: TGTGCCAGCAGCTTAATTACGAATTCACCCCTCCACTTT.